One and the same sample provided the 15 T cell receptor beta chains below, sequenced in a study of cytomegalovirus exposure and HLA in healthy donors. PCR amplification relied on 60 Vbeta primers (plus 13 Jbeta primers). Profiling relied on immunoSEQ multiplex PCR, and the TCRdb table lists in-frame clones only, not all of them. Of fewer than 200,000 clones in the sample, around 75% were seen once. Sequenced sample: PBMCs. Source of these receptors: a man younger than 30 in good health and CMV-seronegative.

The chain has TRBV5-1 and TRBJ1-2; D is unresolved. V lost 0 bases and J 3 bases, leaving 12 bases between the germline ends. The CDR3 is 15 residues long. The germline CDR1 and CDR2 sequences are SGHRS and YFSETQ. In DNA form, the CDR3 reads TGCGCCAGCAGCTTGGGCCGCGGGGATCACTATGGCTACACCTTC. Protein sequence: CASSLGRGDHYGYTF.

The chain links TRBV6-5 to TRBJ2-1; the match to TRBD1 covers 8 bases. The CDR3 is 12 residues long. Trimming removed 6 bases from V and 5 bases from J; junction bases left unmatched: 0. Germline lookup yields CDR1 MNHEY and CDR2 SVGAGI. The CDR3 sequence is CASRQGDNEQFF. In DNA form, the CDR3 reads TGTGCCAGCAGACAGGGGGACAATGAGCAGTTCTTC.

This clone appeared a few times. The chain has TRBV6-5 and TRBJ2-3; TRBD2 agrees at 7 bases. The V and J ends lost 6 bases and 1 base, in that order; junction bases with no gene match: 4. CDR1 is MNHEY, CDR2 SVGAGI, per germline. The CDR3 runs to 14 residues. Written as DNA, the CDR3 is TGTGCCAGCAGAGTGGCGGGGGGCACAGATACGCAGTATTTT. Amino acid sequence: CASRVAGGTDTQYF.

The rearrangement uses TRBV7-9 and TRBJ2-6; TRBD1 matches 7 bases. V lost 3 bases, J lost 3 bases, and 2 bases stayed unmatched. The CDR3 loop spans 15 amino acids. Germline CDR1 reads SEHNR; CDR2 reads FQNEAQ (reference sequence). The CDR3 DNA is TGTGCCAGCAGCTTTGGGGACAGTGGGGCCAACGTCCTGACTTTC. It is translated as CASSFGDSGANVLTF.

The chain has TRBV4-3 and TRBJ2-7; 10 bases are shared with TRBD2. The ends lost 1 base at V and 0 bases at J; junction bases unmatched: 3. Germline V gene lookup returns CDR1 LGHNA and CDR2 YSLEER. This CDR3 contains 16 residues. CDR3 coding DNA: TGCGCCAGCAGCCAAGCCCTAGCGGGAGCCTCCTACGAGCAGTACTTC. Amino acids: CASSQALAGASYEQYF.

This clone was observed a few times. The CDR3 is CASSVVGEVTEAFF. Here the CDR3 DNA reads TGTGCCAGCAGTGTCGTAGGGGAAGTCACTGAAGCTTTCTTT. The rearrangement uses TRBV25-1 and TRBJ1-1; D might be TRBD1 (5 bases). In germline, CDR1 is MGHDK, CDR2 SYGVNS. V was cut by 4 bases and J by 4 bases, with 13 bases left in between. The CDR3 sequence is 14 residues long.

This clone appeared a single time. The chain links TRBV21-1 to TRBJ2-5; the table assigns TRBD2, which was not confirmed against the DNA. TRBV21-1 constitutes a pseudogene. There are 16 residues in the CDR3. The CDR3 region is CASSKGTSGRVETQYF. In DNA, the CDR3 is TGTGCCAGCAGCAAAGGAACCAGCGGGAGGGTCGAGACCCAGTACTTC.

This chain joins TRBV19 and TRBJ1-3, with D unclear. Germline assignment: CDR1 LNHDA and CDR2 SQIVND (reference sequence). The CDR3 extends over 12 amino acids. V shed 3 bases and J shed 3 bases, with 3 bases lying between them. The CDR3 DNA reads TGTGCCAGTAGTATCGTTGGAAACACCATATATTTT. Protein sequence: CASSIVGNTIYF. The entire variable domain, with the rest obtained from reference TRBV19 and TRBJ1-3, is as follows: DGGITQSPKYLFRKEGQNVTLSCEQNLNHDAMYWYRQDPGQGLRLIYYSQIVNDFQKGDIAEGYSVSREKKESFPLTVTSAQKNPTAFYLCASSIVGNTIYFGEGSWLTVV.

The rearrangement uses TRBV2 and TRBJ2-5; D might be TRBD2 (6 bases). V shed 6 bases and J shed 2 bases, with 19 bases lying between them. The CDR3 extends over 16 amino acids. CDR1 and CDR2 (germline): SNHLY, FYNNEI. The CDR3: CASSARLVLAQETQYF. In nucleotides, the CDR3 is TGTGCCAGCAGCGCCCGACTAGTTTTGGCGCAAGAGACCCAGTACTTC.

This clone was counted a few times. This chain connects TRBV9 to TRBJ2-3; 7 positions match TRBD2. The V segment lost 1 base and the J segment 5 bases; nucleotides outside the gene matches: 4. This CDR3 is 14 amino acids long. Germline-derived CDR1 and CDR2 are SGDLS and YYNGEE. This CDR3 reads CASSVSGKEDTQYF. CDR3 nucleotide sequence: TGTGCCAGCAGCGTAAGCGGGAAAGAAGATACGCAGTATTTT. Combining the CDR3 with reference TRBV9 and TRBJ2-3 gives the whole variable domain DSGVTQTPKHLITATGQRVTLRCSPRSGDLSVYWYQQSLDQGLQFLIQYYNGEERAKGNILERFSAQQFPDLHSELNLSSLELGDSALYFCASSVSGKEDTQYFGPGTRLTVL.

The chain employs TRBV27 and TRBJ2-1; 8 bases are shared with TRBD2. Germline V gives CDR1 MNHEY, CDR2 SMNVEV (reference sequence). The J segment lost 8 bases and the V segment lost 6 bases, leaving 12 bases of the junction unmatched. The CDR3 spans 15 residues. CDR3 sequence (DNA): TGTGCCAGCAGGCCCACCCCCGGGACTAGAGATGAGCAGTTCTTC. Its translation: CASRPTPGTRDEQFF.

This clone was observed a few times. The chain recombines TRBV5-1 with TRBJ2-3, with 9 nucleotides matching TRBD2. The CDR3 covers 16 residues. The germline CDR1 and CDR2 sequences are SGHRS and YFSETQ. The V segment lost 0 bases and the J segment 3 bases; nucleotides outside the gene matches: 5. For the CDR3, the DNA is TGCGCCAGCAGCTTGGTTAGCGGGAGTCAGACAGATACGCAGTATTTT. Translation gives CASSLVSGSQTDTQYF.

The chain uses TRBV5-6 and TRBJ2-1; 12 bases map to TRBD2. Trimming took 9 bases from V and 9 from J; bases not matched to a gene: 13. Germline V gene data show CDR1 as SGHDT and CDR2 as YYEEEE. This CDR3 is 15 amino acids long. CDR3 protein: CATSLLAGGPGEQFF. CDR3 bases: TGTGCCACCTCGCTTCTAGCGGGAGGGCCGGGTGAGCAGTTCTTC.

The genes are TRBV4-1 and TRBJ2-7; D is perhaps TRBD2 (6 bases). CDR1 is MGHRA and CDR2 is YSYEKL in the germline V gene. V shed 2 bases and J shed 0 bases, with 11 bases lying between them. The CDR3 has 15 amino acids. In DNA form, the CDR3 reads TGCGCCAGCAGCCAAACCGGGACTGCCTCCTACGAGCAGTACTTC. This codes for CASSQTGTASYEQYF.

The chain uses TRBV5-4 and TRBJ2-7; TRBD1 is a possible D gene (5 bases). V gave up 3 bases and J gave up 0 bases, with 10 bases separating them. Germline CDR1 and CDR2: SGHNT and YYREEE (reference sequence). CDR3 length equals 14 residues. The CDR3 here is CASSSLDSSYEQYF. Here the CDR3 DNA reads TGTGCCAGCAGCTCTCTCGACAGCTCCTACGAGCAGTACTTC.